Listed below are T cell receptor beta chains from one sample, sequenced in a study of shared clonotypes between healthy human individuals. Method: immunoSEQ multiplex PCR; TCRdb's copy keeps in-frame clones and lacks some. The data show about 600,000 clones, 97% seen once. Sequences were obtained from naive CD4+ T cells sorted from blood. All receptors come from a woman in her twenties or thirties in good health. The CDR3 runs from the conserved cysteine through the conserved F or W. A D gene is named only where the DNA matches it firmly. Clone size, where shown, is once, few, many, or a class for clones that have expanded.

J,V,size,D,DNA,CDR3
TRBJ1-3,TRBV7-9,.,.,TGTGCCAGCAGCCCCGCCCGAACCCTTACTGGAAACACCATATATTTT,CASSPARTLTGNTIYF
TRBJ2-7,TRBV10-3,.,TRBD2,TGTGCCATCACCAATAGCGGGAGGGGGTACGAGCAGTACTTC,CAITNSGRGYEQYF
TRBJ1-2,TRBV28,.,TRBD1,TGTGCCAGCAGTTTACCCTTAGCGGGACAGGGGAAGCGCGTTGGCTACACCTTC,CASSLPLAGQGKRVGYTF
TRBJ2-1,TRBV28,.,.,TGTGCCAGCAGTCCCACGGGACTTGGCGATGAGCAGTTCTTC,CASSPTGLGDEQFF
TRBJ2-1,TRBV28,.,.,TGTGCCAGCAGTTCACTGGAGGGGCAAGAGTACAATGAGCAGTTCTTC,CASSSLEGQEYNEQFF
TRBJ1-1,TRBV4-1,.,.,TGCGCCAGCAGCCGACCCGTGGGGGCGCGGCACACTGAAGCTTTCTTT,CASSRPVGARHTEAFF
TRBJ2-5,TRBV18,.,TRBD1,TGTGCCAGCTCACGAGACAGGGGCACCCAAGAGACCCAGTACTTC,CASSRDRGTQETQYF
TRBJ2-7,TRBV28,.,.,TGTGCCAGCAGTTTGCGAACCCAGCAGTACTTC,CASSLRTQQYF
TRBJ1-5,TRBV27,.,.,TGTGCCAGCAGCCAGAACAGGTTGGGGCAGCCCCAGCATTTT,CASSQNRLGQPQHF
TRBJ1-1,TRBV19,.,.,TGTGCCAGTAGTCCCCTTGCAGGTCTGAACACTGAAGCTTTCTTT,CASSPLAGLNTEAFF
TRBJ1-6,TRBV7-9,.,.,TGTGCCAGCAGCTTAGCGGGAGGACAGTATAATTCACCCCTCCACTTT,CASSLAGGQYNSPLHF
TRBJ2-5,TRBV5-1,.,.,TGCGCCAGCAGCAGGGAGGATGGGACCCAGTACTTC,CASSREDGTQYF
TRBJ2-1,TRBV5-1,.,TRBD1,TGCGCCAGCAGCGCGGCGGGGACAGGGCTTGAGCAGTTCTTC,CASSAAGTGLEQFF
TRBJ2-1,TRBV7-9,once,.,TGTGCCAGCAGCTTTCCCGGGACTGCCTACAATGAGCAGTTCTTC,CASSFPGTAYNEQFF
TRBJ1-5,TRBV28,.,.,TGTGCCAGCAGTTTCTTTGGCAATCAGCCCCAGCATTTT,CASSFFGNQPQHF
TRBJ1-2,TRBV28,.,.,TGTGCCAGCAGGACGCCGGACGGCCGGGAGGCTAATACCTTC,CASRTPDGREANTF
TRBJ2-2,TRBV19,.,TRBD1,TGTGCCAGTAGTCGGGACAGGGGGGTCGGGGAGCTGTTTTTT,CASSRDRGVGELFF
TRBJ1-3,TRBV27,.,.,TGTGCCAGCAGTTTGCAGGGCTTCTCTGGAAACACCATATATTTT,CASSLQGFSGNTIYF
TRBJ2-1,TRBV9,.,TRBD1,TGTGCCAGCAGCGTATCAACTGACAGGGGCTCTGCGGGCTACAATGAGCAGTTCTTC,CASSVSTDRGSAGYNEQFF
TRBJ2-5,TRBV6-1,.,.,TGTGCCAGCAGGAGAATTGTGGGAGTGCGAGAGACCCAGTACTTC,CASRRIVGVRETQYF
TRBJ2-2,TRBV18,.,TRBD2,TGTGCCAGCTCACCTGTGGACGCGGGAGGACACACCGGGGAGCTGTTTTTT,CASSPVDAGGHTGELFF
TRBJ2-1,TRBV27,.,TRBD2,TGTGCCAGCAGTCCCCTAGCGGGAACCAATGAGCAGTTCTTC,CASSPLAGTNEQFF
TRBJ1-2,TRBV5-4,.,.,TGTGCCAGCAGCTTGAACAGCCCTGCCGCTAGTAATTGGTATGGCTACACCTTC,CASSLNSPAASNWYGYTF
TRBJ2-7,TRBV4-1,.,.,TGCGCCAGCAGCCAAGGGACCGCCCCCCCCTCCGAGCAGTACTTC,CASSQGTAPPSEQYF
TRBJ2-2,TRBV28,.,.,TGTGCCAGCAGTCCCGTCCTTAACACCGGGGAGCTGTTTTTT,CASSPVLNTGELFF
TRBJ1-3,TRBV5-1,.,.,TGCGCCAGCAGCCGGACGTCGGGTGTTCCTGGAAACACCATATATTTT,CASSRTSGVPGNTIYF
TRBJ2-1,TRBV7-9,.,.,TGTGCCAGCAGCTTAGTGGGCCAGGGGCTCCACAATGAGCAGTTCTTC,CASSLVGQGLHNEQFF
TRBJ2-1,TRBV15,.,.,TGTGCCACCAGCCGCCCCAGAGACAGGCCTGACAATGAGCAGTTCTTC,CATSRPRDRPDNEQFF
TRBJ2-2,TRBV2,once,.,TGTGCCAGCAGTGGTTTGGGACCCAGGGCCACCGGGGAGCTGTTTTTT,CASSGLGPRATGELFF
TRBJ1-4,TRBV28,.,.,TGTGCCAGCAGGGAGGGGTTTGCGACTAATGAAAAACTGTTTTTT,CASREGFATNEKLFF
TRBJ2-7,TRBV6-6,.,.,TGTGCCAGCAGTACCGGCAGCGGAGCCACCTACGAGCAGTACTTC,CASSTGSGATYEQYF
TRBJ2-4,TRBV28,.,.,TGTGCCAGCAGTTTGGTCAGTCACTTAGCCAAAAACATTCAGTACTTC,CASSLVSHLAKNIQYF
TRBJ2-1,TRBV6-5,.,TRBD1,TGTGCCAGCCTCCCGGGACAGGGGGGTTATGAGCAGTTCTTC,CASLPGQGGYEQFF
TRBJ2-7,TRBV10-1,.,TRBD1,TGCGCCAGCTCCCGGGACAGGGGGCAAGACGAGCAGTACTTC,CASSRDRGQDEQYF
TRBJ2-7,TRBV6-1,.,.,TGTGCCAGCAGTGAAGGGCAGGGGGGACCCGAGCAGTACTTC,CASSEGQGGPEQYF
TRBJ2-1,TRBV9,.,TRBD2,TGTGCCAGCAGCGTAACTAGCGGGAGTTTCAATGAGCAGTTCTTC,CASSVTSGSFNEQFF
TRBJ2-3,TRBV7-2,.,TRBD2,TGTGCCAGCAGTCTTAGCGGGAGGAGGGGCACAGATACGCAGTATTTT,CASSLSGRRGTDTQYF
TRBJ1-1,TRBV9,once,.,TGTGCCAGCAGCGTAGTCGTGGAGAACACTGAAGCTTTCTTT,CASSVVVENTEAFF
TRBJ1-3,TRBV10-1,.,.,TGCGCCAGCAGTGAGTCTTACAGCTCTGGAAACACCATATATTTT,CASSESYSSGNTIYF
TRBJ2-1,TRBV11-3,.,.,TGTGCCAGCAGCCCCTCCCGGGTCTGGTACAATGAGCAGTTCTTC,CASSPSRVWYNEQFF
TRBJ2-1,TRBV29-1,.,TRBD2,TGCAGCGGGGATGCTAGCGGGAGTAGTGAGCAGTTCTTC,CSGDASGSSEQFF
TRBJ2-7,TRBV7-3,.,TRBD2,TGTGCCAGCAGCTTAGGACTAGCGGGAGTCTCCGAGCAGTACTTC,CASSLGLAGVSEQYF
TRBJ1-2,TRBV14,.,.,TGTGCCAGCAGCCCCTGGGACGGAACCTATGGCTACACCTTC,CASSPWDGTYGYTF
TRBJ2-7,TRBV19,.,.,TGTGCCAGTAGTTCCAGGGGAGGGGAGCAGTACTTC,CASSSRGGEQYF
TRBJ1-3,TRBV5-6,once,TRBD1,TGTGCCAGCAGCTTGGCGGGACAGGGCGCCCAAAACACCATATATTTT,CASSLAGQGAQNTIYF
TRBJ2-2,TRBV11-1,.,TRBD2,TGTGCCAGCAGCTTCCAGCGGGAGAGCGGGGAGCTGTTTTTT,CASSFQRESGELFF
TRBJ2-7,TRBV18,.,.,TGTGCCAGCTCATCGACCGGGGACCAAGGAGGGCAGTACTTC,CASSSTGDQGGQYF
TRBJ1-2,TRBV6-5,.,.,TGTGCCAGCAGTGTGATGACACACTATGGCTACACCTTC,CASSVMTHYGYTF
TRBJ2-7,TRBV28,.,TRBD1,TGTGCCAGCAGTCTATGGACAGGGGGATTGAGGATCTACTACGAGCAGTACTTC,CASSLWTGGLRIYYEQYF